These 21 T cell receptor beta chains were sequenced from one sample in a study of blood T cell repertoires in COVID-19 (dated by TCRdb to about 2020). Libraries were prepared through the immunoSEQ multiplex PCR assay. TCRdb obtained this table from immuneACCESS and retained in-frame rearrangements with V and J assigned. These tables miss some clones; where compared with another copy, unresolved V genes account for less than half of the shortfall, and the remainder is unexplained. The sample contains more than 60,000 clones, 82% of them found a single time. The ten largest clones take up roughly 15% of the sample. Sequenced: peripheral blood. The origin of the receptors is an elderly woman with acute or convalescent COVID-19.

The V call is TRBV27, the J call TRBJ2-2; D not certain. This CDR3 is built from 13 residues. The ends were cut back, 7 bases at V and 5 bases at J, with 11 bases in the middle. The V gene's germline CDR1 is MNHEY and CDR2 SMNVEV (reference sequence). The CDR3 region is CASTGFMTGELFF. In nucleotides, the CDR3 is TGTGCCAGCACAGGTTTTATGACCGGGGAGCTGTTTTTT.

The chain carries TRBV7-2 and TRBJ1-4; TRBD1 might be the D (5 bases). The CDR3 spans 17 residues. Trimming stripped 1 base from V and 8 bases from J, with 20 bases between. Germline V gene sequence: CDR1 SGHTA, CDR2 FQGNSA. CDR3 region: CASSLVGSGGRSEKLFF. CDR3 DNA: TGTGCCAGCAGCTTAGTGGGGTCCGGGGGAAGAAGCGAAAAACTGTTTTTT.

This chain uses TRBV19 with TRBJ2-1; no definite D call. CDR1 LNHDA and CDR2 SQIVND come from the germline V gene (reference sequence). V lost 0 bases to trimming and J lost 4 bases, with 13 bases between them. This CDR3 has 16 amino acids. The CDR3 DNA is TGTGCCAGTAGTATAGATCCGAGGCTTGGGTACAATGAGCAGTTCTTC. It encodes CASSIDPRLGYNEQFF.

The chain employs TRBV6-2 or TRBV6-3 and TRBJ1-5; 7 positions agree with TRBD1. The CDR3 loop spans 18 amino acids. J was trimmed by 1 base and V by 2 bases; bases with no gene match: 11. CDR1 is MNHEY, CDR2 SVGEGT, per germline. CDR3 sequence reads: CASSYLTERGQSNQPQHF. DNA of the CDR3: TGTGCCAGCAGTTACCTCACCGAAAGGGGGCAGAGCAATCAGCCCCAGCATTTT.

The chain carries TRBV27 and TRBJ1-3, with 7 bases matching TRBD1. Germline trimming cut 6 bases from V and 3 bases from J; bases unmatched to any gene: 8. CDR1 MNHEY and CDR2 SMNVEV come from the germline V gene (reference sequence). This CDR3 comprises 15 residues. This CDR3 reads CASSAIRGYGNTIYF. The CDR3 nucleotides are TGTGCCAGCAGCGCCATCAGGGGGTATGGAAACACCATATATTTT.

The chain carries TRBV5-4 and TRBJ2-1, with 12 bases lining up with TRBD2. The germline gives CDR1 SGHNT, CDR2 YYREEE (reference sequence). The CDR3 extends over 18 amino acids. V lost 7 bases, J lost 0 bases, and 11 bases stayed unmatched. The CDR3 DNA reads as TGTGCCAGCGGGGGACTAGCGGGTGCTCCTCCCTCCTACAATGAGCAGTTCTTC. Its protein is CASGGLAGAPPSYNEQFF.

This clone occurred once. The V gene is TRBV11-3, the J gene TRBJ2-2; perhaps TRBD2 as D (6 bases). The CDR3 totals 14 residues. Trimming pared 5 bases from V and 7 bases from J, leaving 14 bases between. CDR1 and CDR2 from the germline V gene are SGHNT and YENEEA. The CDR3, as DNA: TGTGCCAGCAGCATGGGACTCGCGAACGGGGAGCTGTTTTTT. Translated: CASSMGLANGELFF.

The CDR3 DNA follows: TGTGCCATCATGCAGGGGGCAAATCAGCCCCAGCATTTT. Protein product: CAIMQGANQPQHF. This chain uses TRBV10-3 with TRBJ1-5; 8 positions agree with TRBD1. Germline-derived CDR1 and CDR2 are ENHRY and SYGVKD. The V gene end was trimmed by 7 bases and the J gene end by 4 bases; junction bases not matched to a gene: 3. This CDR3 region has 13 residues.

This clone was detected once. The chain carries TRBV13 and TRBJ2-2; 13 bases are shared with TRBD2. The V and J ends lost 5 bases and 6 bases, in that order; junction bases with no gene match: 12. This CDR3 has 18 amino acids. Germline loops: CDR1 PRHDT, CDR2 FYEKMQ (reference sequence). As DNA, the CDR3 is TGTGCCAGCAGCCCACCATCCGGACTAGCGGGAGTGGCCGGGGAGCTGTTTTTT. Translating gives CASSPPSGLAGVAGELFF. Based on the CDR3 plus reference TRBV13 and TRBJ2-2, the full variable domain is AAGVIQSPRHLIKEKRETATLKCYPIPRHDTVYWYQQGPGQDPQFLISFYEKMQSDKGSIPDRFSAQQFSDYHSELNMSSLELGDSALYFCASSPPSGLAGVAGELFFGEGSRLTVL.

This chain uses TRBV6-5 with TRBJ1-6; D possibly corresponds to TRBD1 (5 bases). This CDR3 is built from 15 residues. V was trimmed by 7 bases and J by 6 bases, leaving 16 bases between them. Looked up from germline, CDR1 is MNHEY and CDR2 is SVGAGI. The CDR3, as DNA: TGTGCCAGCACGATCTCAGGGTGGGTTAATTCACCCCTCCACTTT. It translates to CASTISGWVNSPLHF.

The V gene is TRBV7-9, the J gene TRBJ2-5, with 7 bases aligning to TRBD1. The CDR3 is 15 amino acids. After removal of 3 bases from V and 2 bases from J, the junction contained 6 bases not matched to a gene. Germline V gene sequence: CDR1 SEHNR, CDR2 FQNEAQ (reference sequence). As DNA, the CDR3 is TGTGCCAGCAGCTTTCGTTCGGACAGGCAAGAGACCCAGTACTTC. Encoded protein: CASSFRSDRQETQYF.

This clone appeared a single time. This same CDR3 is encoded by further DNA sequences in the sample. The chain couples TRBV9 to TRBJ1-3; D not certain. Germline-derived CDR1 and CDR2 are SGDLS and YYNGEE. CDR3 size: 14 residues. Trimming took 0 bases from V and 2 from J, leaving 6 bases between them. The CDR3 loop reads CASSVGGTGNTIYF. CDR3 DNA: TGTGCCAGCAGCGTAGGCGGGACTGGAAACACCATATATTTT.

CDR3 bases: TGTGCCAGCAGCCGTTCCGGGACTAGTCGCGACGAGCAGTACTTC. Residues: CASSRSGTSRDEQYF. The chain carries TRBV3-1 (or the pseudogene TRBV3-2) and TRBJ2-7, with 8 bases identical to TRBD2. Per the germline V gene, CDR1 is LGHDT and CDR2 is YNNKEL (reference sequence). The CDR3 has 15 residues. The trim removed 4 bases at V and 5 bases at J, leaving 10 bases unmatched.

The chain couples TRBV9 to TRBJ2-6, with no clear D. The germline CDR1 and CDR2 sequences are SGDLS and YYNGEE. V was cut by 2 bases and J by 0 bases, with 9 bases left in between. CDR3 length: 16 amino acids. The CDR3 region is CASSVNYRSGANVLTF. CDR3 nucleotides: TGTGCCAGCAGCGTTAACTATCGCTCTGGGGCCAACGTCCTGACTTTC.

The genes are TRBV7-2 and TRBJ2-5; D unresolved. Trimming pared 5 bases from V and 3 bases from J, leaving 13 bases between. The CDR3 totals 14 residues. The germline V gene encodes CDR1 SGHTA and CDR2 FQGNSA. CDR3: CASSLLTGEETQYF. The DNA of the CDR3 is TGTGCCAGCAGCCTGCTCACGGGTGAAGAGACCCAGTACTTC.

The V and J genes are TRBV9 and TRBJ2-2; D gene ambiguous. The CDR3 consists of 15 residues. The germline V gene encodes CDR1 SGDLS and CDR2 YYNGEE. V gave up 5 bases and J gave up 5 bases, with 16 bases separating them. CDR3 protein: CASSPIRRGTGELFF. In DNA form, the CDR3 reads TGTGCCAGCAGTCCAATCCGGCGAGGAACCGGGGAGCTGTTTTTT.

This clone was picked up one time. The rearrangement joins TRBV14 to TRBJ1-2; no clear D. CDR1 SGHDN and CDR2 FVKESK come from the germline V gene. V shed 4 bases and J shed 8 bases, with 20 bases lying between them. The CDR3 is made up of 15 amino acids. The CDR3 nucleotides are TGTGCCAGCAGCCCCGGAGGCGGGATTTACCAAGGCTACACCTTC. It specifies CASSPGGGIYQGYTF. The full variable domain, with the rest looked up from reference TRBV14 and TRBJ1-2, is EAGVTQFPSHSVIEKGQTVTLRCDPISGHDNLYWYRRVMGKEIKFLLHFVKESKQDESGMPNNRFLAERTGGTYSTLKVQPAELEDSGVYFCASSPGGGIYQGYTFGSGTRLTVV.

This rearrangement joins TRBV18 to TRBJ2-5; D might be TRBD2 (5 bases). V gave up 4 bases and J gave up 0 bases, with 6 bases separating them. This CDR3 region has 13 residues. Germline CDR1 is KGHSH and CDR2 is LQKENI. The CDR3 bases are TGTGCCAGCTCACTACTAGACCAAGAGACCCAGTACTTC. This encodes CASSLLDQETQYF. Together with reference TRBV18 and TRBJ2-5, the CDR3 gives the full variable domain: NAGVMQNPRHLVRRRGQEARLRCSPMKGHSHVYWYRQLPEEGLKFMVYLQKENIIDESGMPKERFSAEFPKEGPSILRIQQVVRGDSAAYFCASSLLDQETQYFGPGTRLLVL.

The rearrangement links TRBV11-3 to TRBJ2-1; the match to TRBD2 covers 8 bases. Looked up from germline, CDR1 is SGHNT and CDR2 is YENEEA. V lost 5 bases, J lost 2 bases, and 8 bases stayed unmatched. There are 16 residues in the CDR3. The CDR3: CASSGAGTRTYNEQFF. CDR3 coding DNA: TGTGCCAGCAGCGGAGCCGGGACTAGAACCTACAATGAGCAGTTCTTC.

This chain links TRBV2 with TRBJ1-1, with 8 bases fitting TRBD1. The CDR3 sequence is 15 residues long. J gave up 1 base and V 3 bases, and 4 bases lay outside the gene matches. Germline-derived CDR1 and CDR2 are SNHLY and FYNNEI. The CDR3 bases are TGTGCCAGCAGTGAGTTCGGGACAGGGAACACTGAAGCTTTCTTT. This codes for CASSEFGTGNTEAFF. Full variable domain (outside the CDR3, taken from reference TRBV2 and TRBJ1-1): EPEVTQTPSHQVTQMGQEVILRCVPISNHLYFYWYRQILGQKVEFLVSFYNNEISEKSEIFDDQFSVERPDGSNFTLKIRSTKLEDSAMYFCASSEFGTGNTEAFFGQGTRLTVV.

The gene calls are TRBV2 and TRBJ2-5; D may be TRBD2 (6 bases). Germline V CDR1 and CDR2: SNHLY, FYNNEI. Trimming removed 6 bases at V and 2 bases at J, with 10 bases between. The CDR3 runs 13 residues. The CDR3 reads CASRGTEQETQYF. As DNA, the CDR3 is TGTGCCAGCAGGGGGACTGAGCAAGAGACCCAGTACTTC.